Sequencing of this TCR beta chain was carried out in a study of early T cells in non-severe SARS-CoV-2 infection. In the study overall: Bulk RNA taken from unsorted whole blood was sequenced, leaving chains unpaired.

Whole-study results and caveats: Clonotype matching in VDJdb favored anti-spike CD8 responses and did not capture private and CD4 specificities.

CDR1 SGHAT and CDR2 FQNNGV come from the germline V gene. Trimming at V came to 5 bases and at J to 8 bases, leaving 10 bases not matched to a gene. The CDR3 totals 15 residues. Attachment of unique molecular identifiers was made to individual cDNA molecules. Each CDR3 protein is one row after TCRdb ran MiXCR on the 5' RACE reads. The data contain roughly 80,000 distinct CDR3 sequences, roughly 16% of them singletons. As to this clonotype: Its specificity is not known.

Sequenced input: whole blood. The chain has TRBV11-2 and TRBJ2-1, with TRBD2 identical over 9 bases. The clonotype was recovered from an adult who was a healthcare worker with PCR-confirmed SARS-CoV-2 infection or an uninfected control (not recorded which). Written as DNA, the CDR3 is TGTGCCAGCAGCATCTGGCGGGGGGGCAGGGATGAGCAGTTCTTC. It is translated as CASSIWRGGRDEQFF.